This T cell receptor (gamma chain) was documented in a study of Vδ1+ human thymocytes. Study-level points and caveats: Highly polyclonal TRG and TRD repertoires with Gaussian CDR3 length distributions appeared in thymus. Despite high sort purity, approximately 20% of thymic T cell receptor delta sequences were Vdelta2. Donors shared many TRG clonotypes but few TRD clonotypes. The authors advised highly purified populations and single-cell validation.

This clone was counted between two and nine times. The antigen is unknown. Within the sample, other DNA sequences also encode this same CDR3. Extracted RNA was reverse transcribed into cDNA. CDR3 amplicons came from multiplex PCR with pooled V-gene forward and constant-region reverse primers. TCRdb processed the multiplex PCR reads again with the CATT caller. This table holds 10,000 or so gamma-chain clones, over 40% found once. The CDR3 has 13 amino acids. Germline V gene lookup returns CDR1 GITISATS and CDR2 ISYDGTV (reference sequence). V lost 1 base to trimming and J lost 1 base; unmatched junction nucleotides: 1. After alphabeta T cell depletion, CD3+ Vdelta1+ Vdelta2- thymocytes were sorted.

The receptor's source is a boy under two years old who had congenital heart surgery. The genes are TRGV9 and TRGJ1 or TRGJ2. Specimen: Vdelta1+ gamma-delta thymocytes from the thymus. Subset in this sample: FACS-sorted CD3+ TCRalphabeta- TCRVdelta1+ TCRVdelta2- thymocytes. CDR3 coding DNA: TGTGCCTTGTGGGAGGTCAATTATTATAAGAAACTCTTT. Translating gives CALWEVNYYKKLF.